These 14 T cell receptor beta chains came from one sample sequenced in a study of blood T cell repertoires in COVID-19. Assay: immunoSEQ multiplex PCR; the TCRdb copy retains only in-frame clones and omits some. The sample holds some 300,000 clones, around nine tenths seen once. The sample taken for sequencing was PBMCs or T cells enriched from blood (not recorded which). These receptors all come from a woman between 45 and 65 years old who had been exposed to COVID-19.

This sequence joins TRBV5-5 and TRBJ1-6; D is unclear. The V end lost 2 bases, the J end lost 5 bases, and 2 bases lay between the germline ends. The CDR3 has 12 amino acids. Germline CDR1 is SGHKS and CDR2 is YYEKEE (reference sequence). The CDR3 is CASSFNNSPLHF. The CDR3 region has the DNA TGTGCCAGCAGCTTTAATAATTCACCCCTCCACTTT.

This clone appeared a single time. The chain has TRBV3-1 (or the pseudogene TRBV3-2) and TRBJ2-5; a possible D gene is TRBD2 (5 bases). V lost 1 base and J 3 bases, leaving 12 bases between the germline ends. CDR1 is LGHDT and CDR2 is YNNKEL in the germline V gene (reference sequence). This CDR3 contains 15 residues. The CDR3 reads CASSQARGREETQYF. The CDR3 bases are TGTGCCAGCAGCCAAGCCCGGGGTCGAGAAGAGACCCAGTACTTC.

The CDR3 nucleotides are TGTGCCAGCAGCACAGGGGTAGGAGGGGCCAACGTCCTGACTTTC. Amino acid sequence: CASSTGVGGANVLTF. This chain uses TRBV9 with TRBJ2-6; 7 bases map to TRBD1. V lost 4 bases and J lost 4; bases outside the gene matches: 5. The CDR3 contains 15 residues. Germline loops: CDR1 SGDLS, CDR2 YYNGEE.

This chain uses TRBV28 with TRBJ1-1; a weak D match, TRBD1 (5 bases). V was shortened by 7 bases and J by 5 bases, with 14 bases between the two germline ends. The CDR3 has 13 residues. CDR1 and CDR2 from the germline V gene are MDHEN and SYDVKM. The DNA for the CDR3 is TGTGCCAGCACACGGAGGGGTGATACTGAAGCTTTCTTT. Protein sequence: CASTRRGDTEAFF. The full variable domain, its missing parts supplied by reference TRBV28 and TRBJ1-1, is DVKVTQSSRYLVKRTGEKVFLECVQDMDHENMFWYRQDPGLGLRLIYFSYDVKMKEKGDIPEGYSVSREKKERFSLILESASTNQTSMYLCASTRRGDTEAFFGQGTRLTVV.

The chain links TRBV19 to TRBJ1-3, with a tentative D call TRBD1 (6 bases). This CDR3 is 14 amino acids long. The germline V and J ends were trimmed by 3 bases and 0 bases, with 6 bases remaining between them. Germline V gives CDR1 LNHDA, CDR2 SQIVND (reference sequence). CDR3 residues: CASSMTGSGNTIYF. Written as DNA, the CDR3 is TGTGCCAGTAGTATGACAGGCTCTGGAAACACCATATATTTT.

The chain carries TRBV4-1 and TRBJ2-7, with TRBD1 as a possible D gene (5 bases). This CDR3 contains 15 residues. The germline CDR1 and CDR2 sequences are MGHRA and YSYEKL. Trimming stripped 1 base from V and 2 bases from J, with 12 bases between. CDR3 bases: TGCGCCAGCAGCCAAGGTGAAGGGGCCCCCTACGAGCAGTACTTC. Translated: CASSQGEGAPYEQYF.

The chain links TRBV4-1 to TRBJ1-1; 8 bases match TRBD1. Germline V gene sequence: CDR1 MGHRA, CDR2 YSYEKL. CDR3 length: 16 amino acids. V dropped 2 bases and J dropped 4; count of bases not matched to a gene: 9. The CDR3 protein is CASSQNPRGLSTEAFF. In DNA, the CDR3 is TGCGCCAGCAGCCAAAACCCCAGGGGGCTTAGCACTGAAGCTTTCTTT.

The CDR3: CASREGQGGYYGYTF. Here the CDR3 DNA reads TGTGCCAGCAGAGAGGGACAGGGGGGCTACTATGGCTACACCTTC. The V call is TRBV6-5, the J call TRBJ1-2; 11 nucleotides line up with TRBD1. The germline V gene encodes CDR1 MNHEY and CDR2 SVGAGI. The CDR3 contains 15 residues. The trim removed 6 bases at V and 3 bases at J, leaving 6 bases unmatched.

V gene TRBV28 combines with J gene TRBJ2-2; 10 bases are a match to TRBD1. Trimming cost V 5 bases and J 3 bases; bases outside gene matches: 6. Germline CDR1 MDHEN, CDR2 SYDVKM. The CDR3 runs 16 residues. This CDR3 is CASSPRQGADTGELFF. DNA for the CDR3: TGTGCCAGCAGTCCCCGACAGGGGGCGGACACCGGGGAGCTGTTTTTT.

The chain carries TRBV7-6 and TRBJ2-4, with D tentatively TRBD2 (7 bases). Trimming took off 0 bases at V and 3 bases at J, with 15 bases between the two ends. From germline, CDR1 is SGHVS and CDR2 FNYEAQ. This CDR3 is built from 17 residues. The chain's CDR3 is CASSLAPGGRGKNIQYF. The CDR3 DNA reads TGTGCCAGCAGCTTAGCGCCGGGGGGCAGGGGCAAAAACATTCAGTACTTC.

The J gene is TRBJ2-2, the V gene TRBV2, with a weak D call TRBD1 (5 bases). The germline V gene has CDR1 SNHLY and CDR2 FYNNEI. Trimming removed 7 bases at V and 0 bases at J, with 12 bases between. The CDR3 is 15 residues long. This CDR3 reads CASKEARANTGELFF. In DNA form, the CDR3 reads TGTGCCAGCAAGGAAGCCAGGGCGAACACCGGGGAGCTGTTTTTT.

The chain's CDR3 is CASSFSPSPFTSDEQFF. The DNA of the CDR3 is TGCGCCAGCAGCTTTTCTCCTAGTCCCTTTACTTCCGATGAGCAGTTCTTC. The rearrangement links TRBV5-1 to TRBJ2-1; D unclear. Trimming took off 2 bases at V and 8 bases at J, with 23 bases between the two ends. From germline, CDR1 is SGHRS and CDR2 YFSETQ. CDR3 length equals 17 residues.

This clone came up once. This chain connects TRBV15 to TRBJ1-3; D possibly corresponds to TRBD1 (6 bases). This CDR3 region has 16 residues. Germline CDR1 is LNHNV and CDR2 is YYDKDF (reference sequence). Trimming stripped 0 bases from V and 2 bases from J, with 11 bases between. The CDR3 DNA is TGTGCCACCAGCAGAGATCCAGGGGTTGCTGGAAACACCATATATTTT. Protein sequence: CATSRDPGVAGNTIYF.

The chain carries TRBV28 and TRBJ1-2; weak D call: TRBD1 (5 bases). The CDR3 spans 14 residues. Trimming removed 5 bases from V and 4 bases from J, with 14 bases in between. CDR1 MDHEN and CDR2 SYDVKM come from the germline V gene. Here the CDR3 reads CASSNLQGGYGYTF. CDR3 nucleotide sequence: TGTGCCAGCAGTAACCTCCAGGGTGGCTATGGCTACACCTTC.